Each of the 3 T cell receptor beta chains below was sequenced from the same sample in a study of cytomegalovirus exposure and HLA in healthy donors. The PCR ran on 60 Vbeta and 13 Jbeta primers. Profiling relied on immunoSEQ multiplex PCR, and the TCRdb table lists in-frame clones only, not all of them. The profile shows around 130,000 clones, roughly 82% of them singletons. The sequenced material came from PBMCs. These receptors originate from a man in his fifties in good health and CMV-seronegative.

This clone was seen a single time. The chain uses TRBV7-9 and TRBJ2-1, with D possibly matching TRBD2 (7 bases). Per germline, CDR1 SEHNR and CDR2 FQNEAQ (reference sequence). The CDR3 sequence is 16 residues long. V was trimmed by 2 bases and J by 6 bases, leaving 17 bases between them. The CDR3, as DNA: TGTGCCAGCAGCTTAAAACAGGGAGGGTTCGGCAATGAGCAGTTCTTC. Amino acids: CASSLKQGGFGNEQFF.

CDR3 sequence: CASSLQGQPQHF. CDR3 nucleotides: TGTGCCAGCAGTCTACAGGGACAGCCCCAGCATTTT. This chain joins TRBV6-1 and TRBJ1-5, with a weak D call TRBD1 (6 bases). V shed 5 bases and J shed 7 bases, with 9 bases lying between them. Germline V gives CDR1 MNHNS, CDR2 SASEGT. The CDR3 length is 12 residues.

This clone is a singleton in its sample. The chain has TRBV6-5 and TRBJ1-2; possible D gene TRBD1, 5 bases. In germline, CDR1 is MNHEY, CDR2 SVGAGI. The CDR3 spans 11 residues. V was clipped by 8 bases and J by 6 bases, with 10 bases between them. The CDR3 here is CASWGGDGYTF. The CDR3 DNA follows: TGTGCCAGCTGGGGGGGGGATGGCTACACCTTC.